The T cell receptor (beta chain) described here comes from a study of T-cell reconstitution after alpha-beta-depleted transplantation in children. Whole-study findings and limits: After one year, T-cell counts and TCRbeta diversity mostly came from new T cells. After transplant, at about two months, alpha-beta T cells were reportedly derived from several hundred expanded graft clones. In some patients, recipient T cells and intrathymic progenitors surviving conditioning explained high day-60 diversity.

On this clonotype itself: Its antigen is as yet unknown.

CDR1 DFQATT and CDR2 SNEGSKA come from the germline V gene (reference sequence). The trim removed 5 bases at V and 6 bases at J, leaving 11 bases unmatched. CDR3 length: 14 amino acids. Unique molecular identifiers were used in preparing the TCRbeta library. TCRdb reprocessed the PCR reads via MiXCR and lists one record per CDR3 protein. The table lists about 540,000 distinct CDR3 sequences, 27% of them singletons. This sequence was found in a boy less than two years old with Wiskott-Aldrich syndrome, due to receive a stem cell transplant. The chain couples TRBV20-1 to TRBJ2-7; TRBD1 matches at 9 bases. The starting material was PBMCs, obtained before TCRalphabeta/CD19-depleted stem cell transplant. The CDR3 sequence is CSAQDGTGFSEQYF. CDR3 DNA sequence: TGCAGTGCTCAGGATGGGACAGGGTTCTCCGAGCAGTACTTC.